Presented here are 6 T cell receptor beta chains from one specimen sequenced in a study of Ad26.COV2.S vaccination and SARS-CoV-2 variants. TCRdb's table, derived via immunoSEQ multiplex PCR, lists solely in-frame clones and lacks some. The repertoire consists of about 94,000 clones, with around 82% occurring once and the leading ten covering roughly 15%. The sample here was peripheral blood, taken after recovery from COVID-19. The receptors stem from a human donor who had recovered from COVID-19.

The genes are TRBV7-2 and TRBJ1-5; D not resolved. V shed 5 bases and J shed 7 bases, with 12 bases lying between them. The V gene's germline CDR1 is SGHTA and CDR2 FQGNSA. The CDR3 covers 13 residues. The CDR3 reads CASSPRTSQPQHF. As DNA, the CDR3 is TGTGCCAGCAGCCCCCGGACCTCACAGCCCCAGCATTTT.

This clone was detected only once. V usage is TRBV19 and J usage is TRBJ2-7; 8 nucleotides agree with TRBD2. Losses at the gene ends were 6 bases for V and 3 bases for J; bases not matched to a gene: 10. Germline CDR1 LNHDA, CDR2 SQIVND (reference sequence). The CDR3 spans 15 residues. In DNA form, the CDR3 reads TGTGCCAGTAGCCCGGTCCTAGCGGGTGACTACGAGCAGTACTTC. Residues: CASSPVLAGDYEQYF.

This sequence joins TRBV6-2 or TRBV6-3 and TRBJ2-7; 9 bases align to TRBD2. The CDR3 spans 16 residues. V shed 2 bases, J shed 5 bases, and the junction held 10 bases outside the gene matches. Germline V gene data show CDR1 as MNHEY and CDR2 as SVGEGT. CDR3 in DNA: TGTGCCAGCAGTTACACCTTTCTAGCGGGACGGAACGAGCAGTACTTC. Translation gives CASSYTFLAGRNEQYF.

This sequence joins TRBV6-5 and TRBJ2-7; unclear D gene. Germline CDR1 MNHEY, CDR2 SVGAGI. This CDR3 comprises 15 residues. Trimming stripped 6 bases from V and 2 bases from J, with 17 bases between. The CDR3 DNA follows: TGTGCCAGCAGCCAATCCCCGCCCCGGACCTACGAGCAGTACTTC. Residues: CASSQSPPRTYEQYF.

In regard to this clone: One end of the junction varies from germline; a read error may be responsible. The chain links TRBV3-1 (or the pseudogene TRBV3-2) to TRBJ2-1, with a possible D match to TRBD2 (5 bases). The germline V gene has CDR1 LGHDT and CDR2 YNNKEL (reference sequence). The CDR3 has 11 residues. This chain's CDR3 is CASSQDTGLVF. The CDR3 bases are TGTGCCAGCAGCCAAGATACGGGGTTGGTCTTC.

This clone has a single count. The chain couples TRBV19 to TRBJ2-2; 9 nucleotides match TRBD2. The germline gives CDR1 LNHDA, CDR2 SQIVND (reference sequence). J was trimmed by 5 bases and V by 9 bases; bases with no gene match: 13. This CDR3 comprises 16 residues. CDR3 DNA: TGTGCCAGAGAGAATACGACTAGCGGCTTAACCGGGGAGCTGTTTTTT. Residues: CARENTTSGLTGELFF.